The rows below give T cell receptor beta chains drawn from one sample of a study of vaccination effects on CD4 cells after COVID-19. The assay was immunoSEQ multiplex PCR, and TCRdb's table has in-frame clones only and misses some. Of more than 50,000 clones in the sample, about three quarters were seen once. For these TCRs, the target antigens are not known. The specimen was CD4+ T cells from PBMCs cultured without peptide, collected before COVID-19 vaccination. The receptors here all came from a human donor who received a COVID-19 vaccine. CDR3s include the opening cysteine and the closing phenylalanine or tryptophan. The D gene is left open where the match is weak. Clone size is not always given. Where it is, it says once, few, many or a class for expanded clones.

d_call,v_call,j_call,clone_size,cdr3_nt,cdr3_aa
TRBD1,TRBV5-1,TRBJ1-4,.,TGCGCCAGCAGCCCTAAACAGGGGATCAATGAAAAACTGTTTTTT,CASSPKQGINEKLFF
TRBD1,TRBV5-6,TRBJ1-1,few,TGTGCCAGCAGCTTGGATGCCTACAGGGGGACTGAAGCTTTCTTT,CASSLDAYRGTEAFF
.,TRBV7-2,TRBJ1-1,.,TGTGCCAGCAGCTTATACAACACTGAAGCTTTCTTT,CASSLYNTEAFF
TRBD1,TRBV19,TRBJ2-5,.,TGTGCCAGTAGTATAACCGGGACAGGGGGACAGGGAGAGACCCAGTACTTC,CASSITGTGGQGETQYF
.,TRBV9,TRBJ2-5,.,TGTGCCAGCAGCGTAGAGGCCAGAGGCACCCAGTACTTC,CASSVEARGTQYF
TRBD1,TRBV5-1,TRBJ1-1,.,TGCGCCAGCAGCAAGGGACAGCCGCTGAACACTGAAGCTTTCTTT,CASSKGQPLNTEAFF
TRBD1,TRBV20-1,TRBJ1-6,.,TGCAGTGCTAGTGGGACAGGGGGGGATTCACCCCTCCACTTT,CSASGTGGDSPLHF
.,TRBV7-3,TRBJ2-2,.,TGTGCCAGCAGCAAACAGGGTGACCCCGGGGAGCTGTTTTTT,CASSKQGDPGELFF
.,TRBV19,TRBJ1-6,.,TGTGCCAGTAGTATATGGTGGAGCTCCTATAATTCACCCCTCCACTTT,CASSIWWSSYNSPLHF
.,TRBV19,TRBJ1-5,once,TGTGCCAGTAGTATAGCGCTCAGGGGCGGCAATCAGCCCCAGCATTTT,CASSIALRGGNQPQHF
.,TRBV12-3/TRBV12-4,TRBJ1-1,.,TGTGCCAGCAGTTTAGGACGGGACACTGAAGCTTTCTTT,CASSLGRDTEAFF
TRBD2,TRBV5-1,TRBJ2-1,.,TGCGCCAGCAGCTTGGAAGGTAGCGGGGGGTTCAAGCAGTTCTTC,CASSLEGSGGFKQFF
TRBD2,TRBV7-3,TRBJ2-1,.,TGTGCCAGCAGCCTTAGCGGGAGCTCCTACAATGAGCAGTTCTTC,CASSLSGSSYNEQFF
.,TRBV28,TRBJ1-5,.,TGTGCCAGCAGCACCAGGAGCAATCAGCCCCAGCATTTT,CASSTRSNQPQHF